This is a list of T cell receptor beta chains from one sample in a study of T-cell reconstitution after alpha-beta-depleted transplantation in children. A single record per CDR3 protein comes from TCRdb applying MiXCR to the PCR reads. The repertoire consists of around 530,000 distinct CDR3 sequences, with about 30% occurring once and the leading ten covering roughly 2.5%. Sequencing was performed on PBMCs from the stem cell graft donor, taken from the stem cell graft. All receptors derive from a human donor who donated a stem cell graft to a child with aplastic anemia. Both conserved end residues are part of each CDR3. A D gene is named only where the DNA matches it firmly. The size field is filled for only some rows; it gives once, few, many or a size class.

cdr3_length	v_call	clone_size	d_call	j_call	cdr3_nt	cdr3_aa
11	TRBV20-1	few	.	TRBJ2-5	TGCAGTGCCCTGTCCGGCCAGACCCAGTACTTC	CSALSGQTQYF
14	TRBV5-4	.	.	TRBJ2-1	TGTGCCAGCAGCCAGAGGGACCCCCCCTATGAGCAGTTCTTC	CASSQRDPPYEQFF
12	TRBV20-1	few	.	TRBJ2-7	TGCAGTGCCACAGGGAGTATTGAGTGGCAGTACTTC	CSATGSIEWQYF
15	TRBV5-6	.	.	TRBJ1-2	TGTGCCAGCAGCATACCTACGGCGGGGAGAGATGGCTACACCTTC	CASSIPTAGRDGYTF
12	TRBV28	few	.	TRBJ2-3	TGTGCCAGCAGTTCCTCCATTGATACGCAGTATTTT	CASSSSIDTQYF
15	TRBV29-1	.	TRBD1	TRBJ2-3	TGCAGCGTTGCGGCCGGGACAGGGGGCACAGATACGCAGTATTTT	CSVAAGTGGTDTQYF
15	TRBV6-1	.	.	TRBJ1-2	TGTGCCAGCCTGCGTGGTGGAGGGACTAACTATGGCTACACCTTC	CASLRGGGTNYGYTF
14	TRBV15	.	.	TRBJ1-5	TGTGCCACCAGCAGAGATCGACGGGCGGAACCCCAGCATTTT	CATSRDRRAEPQHF
16	TRBV3-1	.	.	TRBJ1-3	TGTGCCAGCAGCCAACACCTTCAGGGGACTGGAAACACCATATATTTT	CASSQHLQGTGNTIYF
17	TRBV5-4	few	TRBD1	TRBJ2-5	TGTGCCAGCATCGGGTTGGCCGGGACAGGGTACCAAGAGACCCAGTACTTC	CASIGLAGTGYQETQYF
15	TRBV18	.	TRBD1	TRBJ1-1	TGTGCCAGCTCACTCGAGACAGGGTGGAGCACTGAAGCTTTCTTT	CASSLETGWSTEAFF
15	TRBV12-5	.	TRBD2	TRBJ2-1	TGTGCTAGTGGTAAAACTAGCGGGAGGGACAATGAGCAGTTCTTC	CASGKTSGRDNEQFF
14	TRBV24-1	few	.	TRBJ1-1	TGTGCCACCAGTGATCGCGCACACACAGGGACAGCTTTCTTT	CATSDRAHTGTAFF
15	TRBV6-5	few	TRBD1	TRBJ1-4	TGTGCCAGCAGTTACGGGGACAGAATTTACGAAAAACTGTTTTTT	CASSYGDRIYEKLFF
14	TRBV27	once	.	TRBJ2-1	TGTGCCAGCAGTTTCAACCCTCCGGTCAATGAGCAGTTCTTC	CASSFNPPVNEQFF
15	TRBV5-4	.	TRBD1	TRBJ2-1	TGTGCCAGCAGCATGGGACAGGGTGGGCAAAATGAGCAGTTCTTC	CASSMGQGGQNEQFF
16	TRBV21-1	few	.	TRBJ2-7	TGTGCCAGCAGCGTCCAGGGGAGGAGTGAGACCCACGAGCAGTACTTC	CASSVQGRSETHEQYF
15	TRBV20-1	.	.	TRBJ1-3	TGCAGTGCTAGACCCCCTGGTCTATCTGGAAACACCATATATTTT	CSARPPGLSGNTIYF
16	TRBV5-4	.	TRBD2	TRBJ2-5	TGTGCCAGCAGCTCCATTCTAGCGGGAGGGCCGGAGACCCAGTACTTC	CASSSILAGGPETQYF
13	TRBV6-1	few	.	TRBJ2-5	TGTGCCACTACGACTGAGACTCTAGAGACCCAGTACTTC	CATTTETLETQYF
15	TRBV30	.	TRBD1	TRBJ2-7	TGTGCCTGGAGTGTAGTGGGACAGACAACCTACGAGCAGTACTTC	CAWSVVGQTTYEQYF
16	TRBV19	.	TRBD1	TRBJ2-7	TGTGCCAGTAGTACCGGGACAGGGGTTGTTTCCTACGAGCAGTACTTC	CASSTGTGVVSYEQYF
17	TRBV7-2	.	TRBD2	TRBJ2-3	TGTGCCAGCAGCTTAGCGGTGACTAGCGGGAGGACAGATACGCAGTATTTT	CASSLAVTSGRTDTQYF
12	TRBV12-3/TRBV12-4	.	.	TRBJ2-5	TGTGCCAGCAGGCTAGGAGGAGAGACCCAGTACTTC	CASRLGGETQYF
16	TRBV5-4	.	TRBD2	TRBJ2-1	TGTGCCAGCAGGTTAACTAGCGGGAGAGGGGTCAATGAGCAGTTCTTC	CASRLTSGRGVNEQFF
13	TRBV6-1	few	TRBD1	TRBJ1-2	TGTGCCAGCATGACACAGGGGGCCTATGGCTACACCTTC	CASMTQGAYGYTF
14	TRBV27	.	TRBD2	TRBJ2-7	TGTGCCAGCATGAGGGTAGCGGGACCCTACGAGCAGTACTTC	CASMRVAGPYEQYF
16	TRBV5-1	.	.	TRBJ2-5	TGCGCCAGCAGCTGGGACCGAACGGGATCGAAAGAGACCCAGTACTTC	CASSWDRTGSKETQYF
17	TRBV7-2	few	TRBD1	TRBJ1-2	TGTGCCAGCAGCTTAGTATCCCGGGGACAGGGGGCATCAGGCTACACCTTC	CASSLVSRGQGASGYTF
15	TRBV5-6	.	.	TRBJ2-3	TGTGCCAGCAGTCTACCCCAGTCTAACACAGATACGCAGTATTTT	CASSLPQSNTDTQYF
13	TRBV18	.	.	TRBJ2-5	TGTGCCAGCCACGGGACAACCCAAGAGACCCAGTACTTC	CASHGTTQETQYF
14	TRBV9	.	.	TRBJ1-2	TGTGCCAGCAGCTGGGGGGGGACCCCACATGGCTACACCTTC	CASSWGGTPHGYTF
10	TRBV12-3/TRBV12-4	.	.	TRBJ2-5	TGTGCCACAGGGGGGGAGACCCAGTACTTC	CATGGETQYF
16	TRBV4-3	few	.	TRBJ1-4	TGCGCCAGCAGCCCCGACTTGGTATGGATCGATGAAAAACTGTTTTTT	CASSPDLVWIDEKLFF
11	TRBV4-1	.	.	TRBJ2-1	TGCGCCAGCAGCCATAGTGGAGGCCGGTTCTTC	CASSHSGGRFF
14	TRBV12-3/TRBV12-4	few	.	TRBJ2-3	TGTGCCAGCAGTTTGGGGGGAGACACAGATACGCAGTATTTT	CASSLGGDTDTQYF
15	TRBV20-1	.	.	TRBJ2-1	TGCAGTGCTAGAGATCGGAGGGCCCTAGGGTATGAGCAGTTCTTC	CSARDRRALGYEQFF
17	TRBV12-3/TRBV12-4	.	TRBD1	TRBJ1-6	TGTGCCAGCAGCTCTGGATCACGACAGGGGGTTCGGTCACCCCTCCACTTT	CASSSGSRQGVRSPLHF
15	TRBV6-2/TRBV6-3	.	.	TRBJ1-6	TGTGCCAGCAGTTCGACGAGCTCCTATAATTCACCCCTCCACTTT	CASSSTSSYNSPLHF
13	TRBV7-2	.	.	TRBJ2-3	TGTGCCAGCAGCTTATCGGTCTGGGATACGCAGTATTTT	CASSLSVWDTQYF
14	TRBV29-1	once	.	TRBJ1-1	TGCAGCGTTGACGCGGGACTCAAAGGTCTTGAAGCTTTCTTT	CSVDAGLKGLEAFF
14	TRBV27	.	.	TRBJ1-4	TGTGCCAGCAGTTCCTCCATGACTAATGAAAAACTGTTTTTT	CASSSSMTNEKLFF
16	TRBV12-3/TRBV12-4	few	TRBD1	TRBJ1-1	TGTGCCAGCAGTTCCCCCCAGGGGGCGTTAAACACTGAAGCTTTCTTT	CASSSPQGALNTEAFF
15	TRBV25-1	few	TRBD1	TRBJ2-2	TGTGCCAGCAGAGAGGACAGGGGGAACACCGGGGAGCTGTTTTTT	CASREDRGNTGELFF